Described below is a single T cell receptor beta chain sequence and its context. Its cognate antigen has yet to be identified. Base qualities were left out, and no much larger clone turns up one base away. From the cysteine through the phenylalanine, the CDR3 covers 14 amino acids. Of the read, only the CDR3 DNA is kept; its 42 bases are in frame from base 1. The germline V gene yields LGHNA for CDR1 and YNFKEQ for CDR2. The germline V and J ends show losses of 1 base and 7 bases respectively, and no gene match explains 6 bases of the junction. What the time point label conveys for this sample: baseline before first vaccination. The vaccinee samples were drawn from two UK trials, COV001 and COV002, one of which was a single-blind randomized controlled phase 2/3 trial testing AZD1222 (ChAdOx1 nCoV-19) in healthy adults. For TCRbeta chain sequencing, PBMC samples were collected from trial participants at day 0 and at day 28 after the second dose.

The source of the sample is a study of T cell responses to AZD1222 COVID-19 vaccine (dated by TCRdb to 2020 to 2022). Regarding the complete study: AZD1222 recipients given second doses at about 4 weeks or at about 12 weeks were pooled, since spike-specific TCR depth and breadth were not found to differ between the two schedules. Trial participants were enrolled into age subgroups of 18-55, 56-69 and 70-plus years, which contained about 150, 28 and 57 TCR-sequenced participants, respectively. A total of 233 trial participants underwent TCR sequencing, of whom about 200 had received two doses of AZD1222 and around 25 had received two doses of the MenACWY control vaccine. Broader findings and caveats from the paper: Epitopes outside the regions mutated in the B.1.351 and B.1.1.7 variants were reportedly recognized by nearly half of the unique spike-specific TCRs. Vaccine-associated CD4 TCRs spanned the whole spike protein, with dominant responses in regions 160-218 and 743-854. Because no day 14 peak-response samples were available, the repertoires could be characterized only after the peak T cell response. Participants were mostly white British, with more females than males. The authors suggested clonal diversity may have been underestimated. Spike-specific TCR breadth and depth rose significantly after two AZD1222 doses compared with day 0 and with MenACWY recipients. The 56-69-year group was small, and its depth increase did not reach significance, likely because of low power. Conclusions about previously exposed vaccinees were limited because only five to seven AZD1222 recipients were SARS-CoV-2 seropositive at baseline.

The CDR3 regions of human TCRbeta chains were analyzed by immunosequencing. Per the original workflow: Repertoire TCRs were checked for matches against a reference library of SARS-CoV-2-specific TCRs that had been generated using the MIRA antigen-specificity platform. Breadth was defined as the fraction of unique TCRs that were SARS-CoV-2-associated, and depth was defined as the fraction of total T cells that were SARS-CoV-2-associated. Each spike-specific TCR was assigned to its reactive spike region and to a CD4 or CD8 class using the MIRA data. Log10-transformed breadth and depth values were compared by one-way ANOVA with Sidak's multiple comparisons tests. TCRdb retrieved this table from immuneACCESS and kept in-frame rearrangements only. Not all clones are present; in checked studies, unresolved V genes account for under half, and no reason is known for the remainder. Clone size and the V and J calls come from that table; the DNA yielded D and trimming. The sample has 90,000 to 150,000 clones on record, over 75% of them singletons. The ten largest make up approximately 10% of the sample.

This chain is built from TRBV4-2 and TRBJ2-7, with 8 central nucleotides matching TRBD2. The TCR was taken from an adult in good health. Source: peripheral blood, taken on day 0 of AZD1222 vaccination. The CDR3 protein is CASSQAGGPGEQYF. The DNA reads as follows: TGTGCCAGCAGCCAAGCGGGAGGGCCGGGTGAGCAGTACTTC.